What follows describes a single TCR beta chain. Its matching antigen is unknown. The donors were healthy bone marrow donors. The source of the sample is a study of cytomegalovirus exposure and HLA in healthy donors. The study, taken as a whole, reports: Reportedly, HLA-A and HLA-B alleles of most subjects were accurately predicted from TCR beta.

The study ran its PCR with 60 Vbeta and 13 Jbeta primers. This table comes from immunoSEQ multiplex PCR, and its TCRdb copy is limited to in-frame clones, with some not included. The sample carries roughly 200,000 clones, over 70% recorded once. Sequenced sample: PBMCs. The receptor's source is a male donor in good health and CMV-seronegative.

CDR3 protein: CASSYDRGRNSPLHF. CDR3 in DNA: TGTGCCAGCAGTTACGACAGGGGAAGGAATTCACCCCTCCACTTT. The genes are TRBV6-5 and TRBJ1-6; TRBD1 matches 8 bases. CDR1 and CDR2 from the germline V gene are MNHEY and SVGAGI. The CDR3 is 15 amino acids. The trim removed 2 bases at V and 7 bases at J, leaving 4 bases unmatched.